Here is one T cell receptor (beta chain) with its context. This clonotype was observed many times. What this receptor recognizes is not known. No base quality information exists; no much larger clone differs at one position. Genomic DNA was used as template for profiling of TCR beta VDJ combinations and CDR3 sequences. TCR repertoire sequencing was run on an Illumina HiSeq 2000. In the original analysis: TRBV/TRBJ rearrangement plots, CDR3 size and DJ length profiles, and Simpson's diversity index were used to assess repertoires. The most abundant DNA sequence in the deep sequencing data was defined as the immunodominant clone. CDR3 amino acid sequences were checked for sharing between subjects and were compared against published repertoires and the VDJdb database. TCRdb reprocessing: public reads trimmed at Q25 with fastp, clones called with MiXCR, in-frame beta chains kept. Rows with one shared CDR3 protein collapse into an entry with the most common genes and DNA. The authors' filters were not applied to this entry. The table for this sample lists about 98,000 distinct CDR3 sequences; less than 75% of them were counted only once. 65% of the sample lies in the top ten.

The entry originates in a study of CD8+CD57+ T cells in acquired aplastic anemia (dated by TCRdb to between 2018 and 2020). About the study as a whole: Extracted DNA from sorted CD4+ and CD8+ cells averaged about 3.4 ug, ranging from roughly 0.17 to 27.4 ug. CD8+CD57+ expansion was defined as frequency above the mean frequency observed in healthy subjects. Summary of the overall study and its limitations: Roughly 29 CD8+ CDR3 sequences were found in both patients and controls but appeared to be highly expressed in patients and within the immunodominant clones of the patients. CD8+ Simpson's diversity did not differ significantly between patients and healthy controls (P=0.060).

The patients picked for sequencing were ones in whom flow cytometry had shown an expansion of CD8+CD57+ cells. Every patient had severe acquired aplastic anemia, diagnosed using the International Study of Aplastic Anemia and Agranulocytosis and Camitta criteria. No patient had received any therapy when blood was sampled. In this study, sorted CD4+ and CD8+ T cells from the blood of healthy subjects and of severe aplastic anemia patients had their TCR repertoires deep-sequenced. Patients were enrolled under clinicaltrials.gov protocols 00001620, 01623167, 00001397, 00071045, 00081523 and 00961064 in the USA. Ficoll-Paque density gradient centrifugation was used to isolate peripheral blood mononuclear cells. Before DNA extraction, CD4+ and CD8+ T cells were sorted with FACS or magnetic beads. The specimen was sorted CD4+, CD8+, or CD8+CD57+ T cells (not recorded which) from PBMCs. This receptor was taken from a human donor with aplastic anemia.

The DNA sequence is given as TGTGCCAGCAGCCCGGGACAAGACCCCTACGAGCAGTACTTC. It translates to CASSPGQDPYEQYF. The rearranged segments are TRBV5-6 and TRBJ2-7; D gene: possibly TRBD1, on 6 matching bases. The CDR3 runs 14 amino acids, cysteine and phenylalanine included. Of the read, only the CDR3 DNA is kept; its 42 bases are in frame from base 1. Trimming at the junction amounts to 4 bases on V and 2 bases on J, and the germline ends lie 13 bases apart. The germline V gene supplies CDR1 SGHDT and CDR2 YYEEEE.